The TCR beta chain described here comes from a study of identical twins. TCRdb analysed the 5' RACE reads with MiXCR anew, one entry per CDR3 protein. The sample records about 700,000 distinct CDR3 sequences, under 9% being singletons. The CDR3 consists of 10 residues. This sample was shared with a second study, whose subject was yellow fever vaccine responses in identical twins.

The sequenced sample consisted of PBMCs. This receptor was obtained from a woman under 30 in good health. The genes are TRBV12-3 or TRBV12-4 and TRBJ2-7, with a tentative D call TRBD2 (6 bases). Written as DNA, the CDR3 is TGTGCTTCGGGCGGGGTCGAGCAGTACTTC. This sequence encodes CASGGVEQYF.